This TCR beta chain was captured by sequencing in a study of shared clonotypes between healthy human individuals. Trimming removed 0 bases from V and 1 base from J; junction bases left unmatched: 5. Germline CDR1 and CDR2: LGHNA and YSLEER. The CDR3 covers 16 residues. Only in-frame clones appear in the TCRdb table, and some are missing; sequencing was by immunoSEQ multiplex PCR. The data hold about 2.1 million clones, with approximately 94% observed a single time. The naive CD8 population came from CD45RO-negative cells selected for CCR7, without terminally differentiated effector memory CD45RA+ cells.

This clonotype was obtained from a man aged 18 to 30 in good health. Some clones in this sample may be carry-over from other donors' samples. Sequencing was done on a sample of naive CD8+ T cells from PBMCs. The V gene is TRBV4-3, the J gene TRBJ2-5, with 7 positions matching TRBD2. The CDR3 DNA follows: TGCGCCAGCAGCCAAGATGCTAGCGGTCCCCAAGAGACCCAGTACTTC. Translated, it gives CASSQDASGPQETQYF.